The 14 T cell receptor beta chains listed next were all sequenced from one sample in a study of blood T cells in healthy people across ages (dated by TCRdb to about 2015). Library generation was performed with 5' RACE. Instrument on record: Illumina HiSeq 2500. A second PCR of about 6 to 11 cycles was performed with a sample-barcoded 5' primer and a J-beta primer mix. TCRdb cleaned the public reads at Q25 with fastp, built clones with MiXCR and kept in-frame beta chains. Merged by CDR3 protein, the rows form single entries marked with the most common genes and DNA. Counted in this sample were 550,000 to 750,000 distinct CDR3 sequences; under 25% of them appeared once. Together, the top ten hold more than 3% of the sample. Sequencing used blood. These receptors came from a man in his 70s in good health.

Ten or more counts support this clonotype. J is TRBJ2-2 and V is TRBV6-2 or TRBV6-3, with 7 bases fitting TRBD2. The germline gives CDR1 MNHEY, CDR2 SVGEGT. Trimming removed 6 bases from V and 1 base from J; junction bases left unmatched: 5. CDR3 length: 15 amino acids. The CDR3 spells CASRTGGLNTGELFF. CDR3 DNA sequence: TGTGCCAGCAGAACGGGAGGCCTGAACACCGGGGAGCTGTTTTTT.

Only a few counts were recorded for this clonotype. CDR3 nucleotide sequence: TGCAGTGCTAAGCCACCAGCGGGAGGAGCAGATACGCAGTATTTT. Its translation: CSAKPPAGGADTQYF. J is TRBJ2-3 and V is TRBV20-1, with 9 bases that match TRBD2. After removal of 4 bases from V and 4 bases from J, the junction contained 9 bases not matched to a gene. The CDR3 sequence is 15 residues long. CDR1 and CDR2 (germline): DFQATT, SNEGSKA (reference sequence).

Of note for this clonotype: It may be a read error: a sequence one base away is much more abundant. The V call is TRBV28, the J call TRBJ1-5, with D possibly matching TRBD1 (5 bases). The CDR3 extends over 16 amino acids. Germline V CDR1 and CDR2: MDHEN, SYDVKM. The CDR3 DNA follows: TGTGTCATCCAAGGCCCCGGGACGGATAGCAATCAGCCCCAGCATTTT. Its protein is CVIQGPGTDSNQPQHF.

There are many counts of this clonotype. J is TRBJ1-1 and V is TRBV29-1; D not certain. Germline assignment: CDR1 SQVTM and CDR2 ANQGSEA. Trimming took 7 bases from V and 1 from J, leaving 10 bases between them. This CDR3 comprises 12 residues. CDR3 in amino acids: CSARLKNTEAFF. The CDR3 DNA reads TGCAGCGCCCGACTGAAGAACACTGAAGCTTTCTTT. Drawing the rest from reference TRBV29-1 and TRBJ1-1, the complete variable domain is SAVISQKPSRDICQRGTSLTIQCQVDSQVTMMFWYRQQPGQSLTLIATANQGSEATYESGFVIDKFPISRPNLTFSTLTVSNMSPEDSSIYLCSARLKNTEAFFGQGTRLTVV.

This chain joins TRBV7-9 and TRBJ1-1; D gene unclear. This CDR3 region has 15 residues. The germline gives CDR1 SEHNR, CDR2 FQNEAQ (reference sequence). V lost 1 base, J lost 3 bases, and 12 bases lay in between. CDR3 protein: CASSLEYGRDTEAFF. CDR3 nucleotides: TGTGCCAGCAGCTTAGAATACGGTCGGGACACTGAAGCTTTCTTT. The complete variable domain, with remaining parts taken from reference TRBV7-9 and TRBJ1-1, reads DTGVSQNPRHKITKRGQNVTFRCDPISEHNRLYWYRQTLGQGPEFLTYFQNEAQLEKSRLLSDRFSAERPKGSFSTLEIQRTEQGDSAMYLCASSLEYGRDTEAFFGQGTRLTVV.

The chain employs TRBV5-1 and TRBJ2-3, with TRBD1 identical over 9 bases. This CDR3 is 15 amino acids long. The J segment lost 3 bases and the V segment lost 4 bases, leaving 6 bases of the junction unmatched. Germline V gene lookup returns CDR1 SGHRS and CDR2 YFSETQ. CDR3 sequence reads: CASSAGQGVTDTQYF. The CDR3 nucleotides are TGCGCCAGCAGCGCGGGACAGGGAGTAACAGATACGCAGTATTTT. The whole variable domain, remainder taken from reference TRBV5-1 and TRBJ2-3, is KAGVTQTPRYLIKTRGQQVTLSCSPISGHRSVSWYQQTPGQGLQFLFEYFSETQRNKGNFPGRFSGRQFSNSRSEMNVSTLELGDSALYLCASSAGQGVTDTQYFGPGTRLTVL.

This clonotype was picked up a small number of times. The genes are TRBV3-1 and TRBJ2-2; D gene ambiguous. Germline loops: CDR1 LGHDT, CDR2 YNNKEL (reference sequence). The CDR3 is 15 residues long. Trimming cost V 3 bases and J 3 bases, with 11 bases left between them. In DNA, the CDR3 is TGTGCCAGCAGCCAGACCCTAAGTTACACCGGGGAGCTGTTTTTT. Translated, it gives CASSQTLSYTGELFF. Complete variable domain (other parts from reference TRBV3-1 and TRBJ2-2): DTAVSQTPKYLVTQMGNDKSIKCEQNLGHDTMYWYKQDSKKFLKIMFSYNNKELIINETVPNRFSPKSPDKAHLNLHINSLELGDSAVYFCASSQTLSYTGELFFGEGSRLTVL.

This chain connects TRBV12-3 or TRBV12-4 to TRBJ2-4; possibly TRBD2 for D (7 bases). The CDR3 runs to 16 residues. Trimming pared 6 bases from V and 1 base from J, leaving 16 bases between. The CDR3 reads CASRQGGVVAKNIQYF. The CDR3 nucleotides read TGTGCCAGCAGACAGGGAGGGGTTGTGGCCAAAAACATTCAGTACTTC.

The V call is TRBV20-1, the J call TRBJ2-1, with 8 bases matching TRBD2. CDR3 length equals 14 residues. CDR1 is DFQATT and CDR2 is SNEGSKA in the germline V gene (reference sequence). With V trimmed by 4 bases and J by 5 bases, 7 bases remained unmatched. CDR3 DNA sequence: TGCAGTGCTACCGGGACTAGGGGGGACAATGAGCAGTTCTTC. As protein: CSATGTRGDNEQFF.

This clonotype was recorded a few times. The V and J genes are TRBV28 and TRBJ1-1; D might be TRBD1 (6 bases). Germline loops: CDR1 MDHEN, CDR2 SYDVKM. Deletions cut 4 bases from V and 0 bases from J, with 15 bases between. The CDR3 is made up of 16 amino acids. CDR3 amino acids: CASSYSGVVMNTEAFF. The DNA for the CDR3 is TGTGCCAGCAGTTATTCAGGGGTCGTCATGAACACTGAAGCTTTCTTT.

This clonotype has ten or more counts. This CDR3 reads CATSRPRGQETQYF. In nucleotides, the CDR3 is TGTGCCACCAGCAGACCAAGGGGTCAAGAGACCCAGTACTTC. The chain employs TRBV15 and TRBJ2-5, with D perhaps TRBD1 (5 bases). The CDR3 has 14 residues. Germline V gene data show CDR1 as LNHNV and CDR2 as YYDKDF (reference sequence). The V gene lost 2 bases and the J gene lost 2 bases, with 9 bases spanning the gap.

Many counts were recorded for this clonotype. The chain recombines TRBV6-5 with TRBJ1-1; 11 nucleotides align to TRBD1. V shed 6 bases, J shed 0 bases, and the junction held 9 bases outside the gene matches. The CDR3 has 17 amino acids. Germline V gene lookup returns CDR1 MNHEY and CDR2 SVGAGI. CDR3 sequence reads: CASRRAGTGGLNTEAFF. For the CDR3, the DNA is TGTGCCAGCAGACGCGCCGGGACAGGGGGGCTGAACACTGAAGCTTTCTTT.

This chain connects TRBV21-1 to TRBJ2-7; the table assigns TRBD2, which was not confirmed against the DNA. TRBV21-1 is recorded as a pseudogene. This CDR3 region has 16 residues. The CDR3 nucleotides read TGTGCCAGCAGCAAAGGATTGAGGGCCGATCTTGACGAGCAGTACTTC. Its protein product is CASSKGLRADLDEQYF.

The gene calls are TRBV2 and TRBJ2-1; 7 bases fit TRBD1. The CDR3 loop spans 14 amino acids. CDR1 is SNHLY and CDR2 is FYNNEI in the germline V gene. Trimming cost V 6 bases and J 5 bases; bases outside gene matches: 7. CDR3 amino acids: CASRKGQEHNEQFF. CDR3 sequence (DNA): TGTGCCAGCAGGAAAGGACAGGAACACAATGAGCAGTTCTTC.